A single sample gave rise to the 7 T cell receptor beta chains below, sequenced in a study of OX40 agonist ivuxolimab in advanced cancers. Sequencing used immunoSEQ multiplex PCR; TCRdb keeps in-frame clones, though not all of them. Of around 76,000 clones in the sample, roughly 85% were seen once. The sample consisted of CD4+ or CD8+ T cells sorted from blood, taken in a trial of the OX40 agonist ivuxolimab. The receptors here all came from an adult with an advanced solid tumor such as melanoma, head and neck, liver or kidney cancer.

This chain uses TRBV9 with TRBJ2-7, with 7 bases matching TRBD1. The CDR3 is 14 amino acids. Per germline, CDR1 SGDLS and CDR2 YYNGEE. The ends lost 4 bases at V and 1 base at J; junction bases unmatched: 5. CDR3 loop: CASSPGTDSYEQYF. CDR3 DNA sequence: TGTGCCAGCAGCCCCGGGACAGATTCCTACGAGCAGTACTTC.

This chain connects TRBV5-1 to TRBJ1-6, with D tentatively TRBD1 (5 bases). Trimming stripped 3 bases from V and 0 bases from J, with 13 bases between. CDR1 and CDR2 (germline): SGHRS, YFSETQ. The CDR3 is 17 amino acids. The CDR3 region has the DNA TGCGCCAGCAGCTCGGGACTTCTTGACTCCTATAATTCACCCCTCCACTTT. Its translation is CASSSGLLDSYNSPLHF.

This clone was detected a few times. The DNA for the CDR3 is TGTGCCAAGAGAGGTGCAGGGAATGAAAAACTGTTTTTT. Translating it yields CAKRGAGNEKLFF. The chain is built from TRBV30 and TRBJ1-4; possibly TRBD1 for D (5 bases). The CDR3 runs to 13 residues. Trimming took 8 bases from V and 5 from J, leaving 15 bases between them. From germline, CDR1 is GTSNPN and CDR2 SVGIG (reference sequence).

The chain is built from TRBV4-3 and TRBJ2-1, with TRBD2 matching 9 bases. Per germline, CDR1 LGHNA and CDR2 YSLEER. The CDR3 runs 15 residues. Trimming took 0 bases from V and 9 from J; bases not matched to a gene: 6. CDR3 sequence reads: CASSQDFGTSTEQFF. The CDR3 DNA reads TGCGCCAGCAGCCAAGATTTCGGGACTAGCACTGAGCAGTTCTTC.

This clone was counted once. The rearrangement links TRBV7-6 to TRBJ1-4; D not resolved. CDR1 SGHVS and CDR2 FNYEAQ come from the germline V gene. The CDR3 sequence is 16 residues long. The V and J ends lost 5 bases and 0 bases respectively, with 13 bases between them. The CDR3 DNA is TGTGCCAGCAGCCCCAGGACGGGCACAACTAATGAAAAACTGTTTTTT. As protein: CASSPRTGTTNEKLFF.

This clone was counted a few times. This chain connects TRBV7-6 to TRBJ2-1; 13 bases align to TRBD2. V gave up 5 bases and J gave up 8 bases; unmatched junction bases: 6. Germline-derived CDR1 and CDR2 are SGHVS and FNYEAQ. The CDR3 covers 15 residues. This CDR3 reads CASSLTSGGTDEQFF. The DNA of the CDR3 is TGTGCCAGCAGCCTGACTAGCGGGGGGACTGATGAGCAGTTCTTC.

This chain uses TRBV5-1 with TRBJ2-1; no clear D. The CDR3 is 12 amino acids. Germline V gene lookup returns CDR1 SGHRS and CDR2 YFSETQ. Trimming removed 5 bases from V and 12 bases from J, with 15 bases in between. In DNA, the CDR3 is TGCGCCAGCAGTTTAGGACGAGAACGGCAGTTCTTC. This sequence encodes CASSLGRERQFF.